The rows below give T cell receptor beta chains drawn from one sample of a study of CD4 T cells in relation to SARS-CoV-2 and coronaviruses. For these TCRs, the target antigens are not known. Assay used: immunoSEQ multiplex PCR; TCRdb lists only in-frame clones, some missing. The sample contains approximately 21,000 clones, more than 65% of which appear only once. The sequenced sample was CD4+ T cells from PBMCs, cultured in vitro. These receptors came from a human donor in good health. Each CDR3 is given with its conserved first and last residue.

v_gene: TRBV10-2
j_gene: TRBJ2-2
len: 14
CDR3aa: CASNQGEYTGELFF

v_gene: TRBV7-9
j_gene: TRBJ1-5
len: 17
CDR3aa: CASSPAPHFGSNQPQHF

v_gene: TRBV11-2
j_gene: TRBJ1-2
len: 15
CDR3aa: CASSPRTARLDGYTF

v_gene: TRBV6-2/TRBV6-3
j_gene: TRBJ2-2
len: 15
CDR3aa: CASSYVATITGELFF

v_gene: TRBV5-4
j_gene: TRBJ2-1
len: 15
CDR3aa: CASMDVRGGAKEQFF

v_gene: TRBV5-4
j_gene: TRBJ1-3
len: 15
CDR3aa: CASSSTGPGGNTIYF

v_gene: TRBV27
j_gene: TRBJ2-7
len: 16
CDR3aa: CASSGLRTGRPYEQYF

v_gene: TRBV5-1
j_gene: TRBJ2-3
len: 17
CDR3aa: CASSTDGLAGDTDTQYF

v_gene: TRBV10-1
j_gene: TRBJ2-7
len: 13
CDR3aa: CASSADVSYEQYF

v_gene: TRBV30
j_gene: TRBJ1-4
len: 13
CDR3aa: CAWSKGHGEKLFF

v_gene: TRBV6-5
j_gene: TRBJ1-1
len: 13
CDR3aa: CASSRQPARIAFF

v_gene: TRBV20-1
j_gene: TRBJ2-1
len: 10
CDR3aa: CSARPPEQFF

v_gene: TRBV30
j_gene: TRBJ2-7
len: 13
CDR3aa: CAWGQGVSYEQYF

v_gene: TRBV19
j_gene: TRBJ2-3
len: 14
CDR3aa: CASSNRGVTDTQYF

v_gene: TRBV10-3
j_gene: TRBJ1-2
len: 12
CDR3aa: CAIRREAYGYTF

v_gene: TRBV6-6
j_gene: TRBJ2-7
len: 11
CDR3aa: CASRDAYEQYF

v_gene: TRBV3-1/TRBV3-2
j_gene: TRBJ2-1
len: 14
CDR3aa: CASSQEALRWEQFF

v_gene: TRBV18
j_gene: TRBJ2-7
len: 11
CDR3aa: CASSPGYEQYF

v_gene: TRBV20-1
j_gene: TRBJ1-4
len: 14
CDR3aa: CSASWPGGNEKLFF

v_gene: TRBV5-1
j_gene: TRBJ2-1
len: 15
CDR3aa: CASSADRGAYNEQFF

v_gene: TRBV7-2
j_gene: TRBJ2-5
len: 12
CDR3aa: CASSFPSGTQYF

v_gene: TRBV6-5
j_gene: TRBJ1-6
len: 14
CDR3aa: CASSYSQGNSPLHF

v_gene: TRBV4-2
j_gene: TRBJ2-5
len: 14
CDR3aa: CASSQSGGWETQYF

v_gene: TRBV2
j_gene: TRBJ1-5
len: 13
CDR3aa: CASSSDSNQPQHF

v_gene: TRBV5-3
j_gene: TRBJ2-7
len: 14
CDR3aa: CARSLAGFSYEQYF

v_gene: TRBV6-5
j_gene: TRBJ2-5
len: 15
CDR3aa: CASTSRRQGPETQYF

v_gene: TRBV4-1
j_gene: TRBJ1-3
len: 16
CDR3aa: CASSQDDWVRGNTIYF

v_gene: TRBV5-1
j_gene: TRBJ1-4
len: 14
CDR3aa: CASSFGGGREKLFF